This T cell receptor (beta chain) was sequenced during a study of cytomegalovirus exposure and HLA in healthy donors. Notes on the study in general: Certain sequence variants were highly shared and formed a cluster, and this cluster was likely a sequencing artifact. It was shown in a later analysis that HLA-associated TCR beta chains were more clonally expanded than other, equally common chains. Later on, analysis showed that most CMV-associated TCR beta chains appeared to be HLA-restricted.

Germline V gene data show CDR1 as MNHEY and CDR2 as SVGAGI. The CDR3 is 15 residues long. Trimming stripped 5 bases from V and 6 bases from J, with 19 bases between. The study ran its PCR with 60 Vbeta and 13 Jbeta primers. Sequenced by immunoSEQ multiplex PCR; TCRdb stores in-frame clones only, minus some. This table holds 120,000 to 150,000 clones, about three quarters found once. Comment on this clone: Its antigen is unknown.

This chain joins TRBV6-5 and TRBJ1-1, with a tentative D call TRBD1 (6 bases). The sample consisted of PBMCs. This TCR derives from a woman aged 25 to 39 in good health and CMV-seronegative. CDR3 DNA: TGTGCCAGCAGTACCCATTCCAGGGGCGAGGCTGAAGCTTTCTTT. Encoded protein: CASSTHSRGEAEAFF.